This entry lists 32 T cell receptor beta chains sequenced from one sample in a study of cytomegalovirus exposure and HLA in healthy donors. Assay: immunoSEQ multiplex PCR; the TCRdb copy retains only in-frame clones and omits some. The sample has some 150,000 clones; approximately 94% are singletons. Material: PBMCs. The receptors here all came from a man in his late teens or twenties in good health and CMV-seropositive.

Here the CDR3 reads CASSQDLRVGTNEKLFF. The CDR3 DNA reads TGTGCCAGCAGTCAAGATCTGAGGGTAGGAACTAATGAAAAACTGTTTTTT. This rearrangement joins TRBV28 to TRBJ1-4; D uncertain. The CDR3 runs 17 residues. Germline V gene lookup returns CDR1 MDHEN and CDR2 SYDVKM. The V end was cut by 5 bases, the J end by 1 base, with 17 bases between. Using reference TRBV28 and TRBJ1-4 for the parts outside the CDR3, the full variable domain is DVKVTQSSRYLVKRTGEKVFLECVQDMDHENMFWYRQDPGLGLRLIYFSYDVKMKEKGDIPEGYSVSREKKERFSLILESASTNQTSMYLCASSQDLRVGTNEKLFFGSGTQLSVL.

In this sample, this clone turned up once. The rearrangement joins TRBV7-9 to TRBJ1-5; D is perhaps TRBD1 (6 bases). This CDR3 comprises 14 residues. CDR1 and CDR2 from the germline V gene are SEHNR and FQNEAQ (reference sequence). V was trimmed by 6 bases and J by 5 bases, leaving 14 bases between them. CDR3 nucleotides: TGTGCCAGCAGACCCCAGGGGTTCGATCAGCCCCAGCATTTT. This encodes CASRPQGFDQPQHF.

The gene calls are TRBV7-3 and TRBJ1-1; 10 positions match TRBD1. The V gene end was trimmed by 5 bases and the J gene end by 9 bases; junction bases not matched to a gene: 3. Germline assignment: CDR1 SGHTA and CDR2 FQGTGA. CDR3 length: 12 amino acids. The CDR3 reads CASSPDRGQAFF. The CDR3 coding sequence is TGTGCCAGCAGCCCCGACAGGGGGCAAGCTTTCTTT.

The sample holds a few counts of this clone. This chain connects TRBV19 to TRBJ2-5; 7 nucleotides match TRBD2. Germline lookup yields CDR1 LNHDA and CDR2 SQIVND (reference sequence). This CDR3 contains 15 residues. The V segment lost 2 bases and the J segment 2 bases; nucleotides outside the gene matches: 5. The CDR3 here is CASSISAGEQETQYF. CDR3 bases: TGTGCCAGTAGTATATCGGCGGGAGAACAAGAGACCCAGTACTTC.

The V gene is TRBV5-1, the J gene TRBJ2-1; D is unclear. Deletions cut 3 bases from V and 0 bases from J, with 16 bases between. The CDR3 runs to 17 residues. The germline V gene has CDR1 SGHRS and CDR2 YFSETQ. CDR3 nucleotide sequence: TGCGCCAGCAGCTCCCTCTCCGTTGCCGGCTCCTACAATGAGCAGTTCTTC. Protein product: CASSSLSVAGSYNEQFF.

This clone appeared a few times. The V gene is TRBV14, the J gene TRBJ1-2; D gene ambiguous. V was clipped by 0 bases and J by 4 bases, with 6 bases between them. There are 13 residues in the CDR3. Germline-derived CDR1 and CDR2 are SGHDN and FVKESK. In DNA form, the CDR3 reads TGTGCCAGCAGCCAAGATTTGAGCTATGGCTACACCTTC. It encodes CASSQDLSYGYTF.

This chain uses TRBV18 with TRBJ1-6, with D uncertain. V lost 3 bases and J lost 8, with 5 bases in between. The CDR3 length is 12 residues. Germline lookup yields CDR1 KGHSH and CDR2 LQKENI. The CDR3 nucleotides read TGTGCCAGCTCACCCGGGGATTCACCCCTCCACTTT. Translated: CASSPGDSPLHF.

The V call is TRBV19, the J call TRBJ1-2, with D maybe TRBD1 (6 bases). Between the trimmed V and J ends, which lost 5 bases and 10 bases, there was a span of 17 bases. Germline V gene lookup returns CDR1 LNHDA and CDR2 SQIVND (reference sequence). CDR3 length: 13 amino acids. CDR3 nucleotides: TGTGCCAGTAGTGTAGGGCGGACAGACACCTACACCTTC. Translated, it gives CASSVGRTDTYTF.

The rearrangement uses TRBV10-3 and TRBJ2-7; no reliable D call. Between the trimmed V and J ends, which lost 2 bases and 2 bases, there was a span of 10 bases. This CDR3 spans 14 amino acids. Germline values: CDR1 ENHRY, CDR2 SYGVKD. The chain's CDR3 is CAISEVEAAYEQYF. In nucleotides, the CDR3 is TGTGCCATCAGTGAGGTTGAGGCCGCCTACGAGCAGTACTTC.

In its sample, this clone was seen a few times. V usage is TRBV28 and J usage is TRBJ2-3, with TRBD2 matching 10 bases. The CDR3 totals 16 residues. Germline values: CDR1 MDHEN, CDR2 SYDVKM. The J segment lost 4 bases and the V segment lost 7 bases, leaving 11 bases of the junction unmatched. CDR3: CASTTLVAGGADTQYF. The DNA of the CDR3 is TGTGCCAGCACCACACTGGTAGCGGGAGGCGCAGATACGCAGTATTTT.

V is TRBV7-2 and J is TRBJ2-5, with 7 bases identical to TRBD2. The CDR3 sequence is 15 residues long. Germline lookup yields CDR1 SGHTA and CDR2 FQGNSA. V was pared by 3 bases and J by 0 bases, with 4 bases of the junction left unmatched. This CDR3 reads CASSFGGVYQETQYF. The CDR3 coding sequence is TGTGCCAGCAGCTTTGGGGGGGTCTACCAAGAGACCCAGTACTTC.

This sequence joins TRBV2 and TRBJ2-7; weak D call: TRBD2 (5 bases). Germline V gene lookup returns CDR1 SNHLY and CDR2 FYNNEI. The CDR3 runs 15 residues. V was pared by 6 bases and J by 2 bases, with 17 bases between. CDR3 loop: CASSGRLRVTYEQYF. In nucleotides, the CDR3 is TGTGCCAGCAGCGGCAGACTGCGGGTAACCTACGAGCAGTACTTC.

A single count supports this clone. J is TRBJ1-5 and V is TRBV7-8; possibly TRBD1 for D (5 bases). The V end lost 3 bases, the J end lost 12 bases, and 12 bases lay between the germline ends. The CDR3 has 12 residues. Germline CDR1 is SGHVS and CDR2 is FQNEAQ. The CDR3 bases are TGTGCCAGCAGCTTGGGGGGGGAAGGCCAGCATTTT. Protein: CASSLGGEGQHF. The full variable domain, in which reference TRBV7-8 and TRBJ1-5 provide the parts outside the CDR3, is GAGVSQSPRYKVAKRGQDVALRCDPISGHVSLFWYQQALGQGPEFLTYFQNEAQLDKSGLPSDRFFAERPEGSVSTLKIQRTQQEDSAVYLCASSLGGEGQHFGDGTRLSIL.

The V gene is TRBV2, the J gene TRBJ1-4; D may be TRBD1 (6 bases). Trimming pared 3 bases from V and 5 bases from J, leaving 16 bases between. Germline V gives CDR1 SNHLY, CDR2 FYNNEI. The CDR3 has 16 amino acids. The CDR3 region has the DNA TGTGCCAGCAGTGATAATCCTGACAGGCCGAATGAAAAACTGTTTTTT. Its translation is CASSDNPDRPNEKLFF.

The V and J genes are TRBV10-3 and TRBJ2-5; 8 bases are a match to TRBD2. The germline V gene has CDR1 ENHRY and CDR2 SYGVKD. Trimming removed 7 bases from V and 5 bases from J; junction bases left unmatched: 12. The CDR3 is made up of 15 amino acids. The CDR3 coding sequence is TGTGCCATCAAGGCCTCAGAAGCGGGAGCGGAGACCCAGTACTTC. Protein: CAIKASEAGAETQYF.

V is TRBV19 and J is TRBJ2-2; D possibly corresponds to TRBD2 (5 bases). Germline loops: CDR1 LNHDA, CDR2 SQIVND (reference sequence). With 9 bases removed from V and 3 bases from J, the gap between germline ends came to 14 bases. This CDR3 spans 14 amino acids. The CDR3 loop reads CASSVGRDTGELFF. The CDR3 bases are TGTGCCAGCTCCGTTGGGAGAGACACCGGGGAGCTGTTTTTT.

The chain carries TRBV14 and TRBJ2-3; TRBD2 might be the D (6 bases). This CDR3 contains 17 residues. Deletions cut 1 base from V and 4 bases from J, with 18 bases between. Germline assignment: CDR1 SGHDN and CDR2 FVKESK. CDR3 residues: CASSQALGGFPPDTQYF. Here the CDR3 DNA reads TGTGCCAGCAGCCAAGCCCTGGGGGGATTTCCCCCAGATACGCAGTATTTT. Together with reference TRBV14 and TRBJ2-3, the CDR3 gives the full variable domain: EAGVTQFPSHSVIEKGQTVTLRCDPISGHDNLYWYRRVMGKEIKFLLHFVKESKQDESGMPNNRFLAERTGGTYSTLKVQPAELEDSGVYFCASSQALGGFPPDTQYFGPGTRLTVL.

The DNA for the CDR3 is TGTGCCAGCAGCCGCCAGGTTGACTATGGCTACACCTTC. Translation gives CASSRQVDYGYTF. The J gene is TRBJ1-2, the V gene TRBV5-5, with D hard to call. CDR1 and CDR2 from the germline V gene are SGHKS and YYEKEE (reference sequence). Deletions cut 4 bases from V and 3 bases from J, with 10 bases between. There are 13 residues in the CDR3.

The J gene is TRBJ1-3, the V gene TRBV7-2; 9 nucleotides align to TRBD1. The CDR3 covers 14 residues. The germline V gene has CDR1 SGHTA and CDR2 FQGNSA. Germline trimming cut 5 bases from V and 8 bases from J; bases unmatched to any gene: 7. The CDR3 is CASSRTGAEYTIYF. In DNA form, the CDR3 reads TGTGCCAGCAGCCGGACAGGGGCTGAGTACACCATATATTTT.

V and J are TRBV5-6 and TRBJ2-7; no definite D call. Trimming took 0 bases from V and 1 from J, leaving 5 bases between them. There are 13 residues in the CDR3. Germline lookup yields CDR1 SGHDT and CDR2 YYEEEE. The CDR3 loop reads CASSLGQSYEQYF. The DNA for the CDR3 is TGTGCCAGCAGCTTGGGGCAGTCCTACGAGCAGTACTTC.

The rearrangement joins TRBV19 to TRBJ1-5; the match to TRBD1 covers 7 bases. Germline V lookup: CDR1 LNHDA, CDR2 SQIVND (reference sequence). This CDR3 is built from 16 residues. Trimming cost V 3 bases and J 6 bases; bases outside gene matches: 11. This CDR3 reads CASSIKDRIPPQPQHF. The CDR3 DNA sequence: TGTGCCAGTAGTATTAAGGACAGGATCCCCCCTCAGCCCCAGCATTTT.

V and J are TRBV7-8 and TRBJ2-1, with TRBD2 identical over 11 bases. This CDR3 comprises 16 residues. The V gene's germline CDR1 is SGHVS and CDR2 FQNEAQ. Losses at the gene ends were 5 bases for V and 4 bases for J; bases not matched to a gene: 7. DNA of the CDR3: TGTGCCAGCAGCAGAGGGGGACTAGCGGCTTACAATGAGCAGTTCTTC. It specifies CASSRGGLAAYNEQFF.

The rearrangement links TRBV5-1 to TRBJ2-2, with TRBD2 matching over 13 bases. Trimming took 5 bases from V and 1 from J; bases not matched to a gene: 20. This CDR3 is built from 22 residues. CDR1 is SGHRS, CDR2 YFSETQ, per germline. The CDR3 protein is CASRVGAGAGLAGALNTGELFF. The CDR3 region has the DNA TGCGCCAGCAGGGTGGGTGCAGGAGCAGGACTAGCGGGAGCCTTGAACACCGGGGAGCTGTTTTTT. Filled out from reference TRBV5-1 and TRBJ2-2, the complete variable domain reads KAGVTQTPRYLIKTRGQQVTLSCSPISGHRSVSWYQQTPGQGLQFLFEYFSETQRNKGNFPGRFSGRQFSNSRSEMNVSTLELGDSALYLCASRVGAGAGLAGALNTGELFFGEGSRLTVL.

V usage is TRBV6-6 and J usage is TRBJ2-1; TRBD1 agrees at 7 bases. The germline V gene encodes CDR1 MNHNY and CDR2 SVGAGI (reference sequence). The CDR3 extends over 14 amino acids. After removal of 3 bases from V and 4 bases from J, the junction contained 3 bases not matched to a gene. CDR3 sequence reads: CASSYRDRYNEQFF. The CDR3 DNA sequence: TGTGCCAGCAGTTATCGGGACAGATACAATGAGCAGTTCTTC.

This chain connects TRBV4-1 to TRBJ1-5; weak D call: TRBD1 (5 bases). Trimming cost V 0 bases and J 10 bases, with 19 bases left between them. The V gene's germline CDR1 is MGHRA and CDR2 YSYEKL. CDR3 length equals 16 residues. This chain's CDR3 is CASSQDVGAGRYPQHF. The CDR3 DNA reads TGCGCCAGCAGCCAAGATGTTGGGGCAGGGAGGTACCCCCAGCATTTT.

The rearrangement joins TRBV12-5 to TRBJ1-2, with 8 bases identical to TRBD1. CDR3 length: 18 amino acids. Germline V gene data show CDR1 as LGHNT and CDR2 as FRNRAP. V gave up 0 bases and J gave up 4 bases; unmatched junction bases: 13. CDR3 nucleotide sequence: TGTGCTAGTGGTTTGGTAATGGAGCAGGGGGCTTTTAGCTATGGCTACACCTTC. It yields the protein CASGLVMEQGAFSYGYTF.

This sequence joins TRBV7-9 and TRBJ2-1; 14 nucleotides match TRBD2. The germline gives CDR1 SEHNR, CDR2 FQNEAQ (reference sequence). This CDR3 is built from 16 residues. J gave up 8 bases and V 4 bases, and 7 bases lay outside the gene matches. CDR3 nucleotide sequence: TGTGCCAGCAGCTCCCTTGGACTAGCGGGGGGCGATGAGCAGTTCTTC. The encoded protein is CASSSLGLAGGDEQFF.

CDR3 sequence reads: CATSRPGGGGGIYTEAFF. The CDR3 bases are TGTGCCACCAGCAGACCGGGAGGAGGGGGGGGTATATACACTGAAGCTTTCTTT. J is TRBJ1-1 and V is TRBV15, with D perhaps matching TRBD1 (6 bases). Trimming stripped 2 bases from V and 3 bases from J, with 22 bases between. CDR1 and CDR2 (germline): LNHNV, YYDKDF (reference sequence). This CDR3 comprises 18 residues.

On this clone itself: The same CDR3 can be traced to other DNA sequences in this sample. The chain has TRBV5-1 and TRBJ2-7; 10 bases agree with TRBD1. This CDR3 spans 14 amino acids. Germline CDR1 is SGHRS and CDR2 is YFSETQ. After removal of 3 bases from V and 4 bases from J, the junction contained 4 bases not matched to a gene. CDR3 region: CASSWGTGAYEQYF. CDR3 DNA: TGCGCCAGCAGCTGGGGGACAGGGGCATACGAGCAGTACTTC.

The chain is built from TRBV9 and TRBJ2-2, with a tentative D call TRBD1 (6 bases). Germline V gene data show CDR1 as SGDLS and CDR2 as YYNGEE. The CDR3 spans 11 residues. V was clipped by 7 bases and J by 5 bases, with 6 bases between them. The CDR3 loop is CASQGTGELFF. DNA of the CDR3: TGTGCCAGCCAGGGGACCGGGGAGCTGTTTTTT.

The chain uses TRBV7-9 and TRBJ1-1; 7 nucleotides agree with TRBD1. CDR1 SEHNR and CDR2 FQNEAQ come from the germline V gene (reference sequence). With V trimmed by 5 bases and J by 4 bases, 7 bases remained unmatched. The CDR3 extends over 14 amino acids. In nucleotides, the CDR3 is TGTGCCAGCAGCGTAGACAGGGTGGGCACTGAAGCTTTCTTT. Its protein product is CASSVDRVGTEAFF.

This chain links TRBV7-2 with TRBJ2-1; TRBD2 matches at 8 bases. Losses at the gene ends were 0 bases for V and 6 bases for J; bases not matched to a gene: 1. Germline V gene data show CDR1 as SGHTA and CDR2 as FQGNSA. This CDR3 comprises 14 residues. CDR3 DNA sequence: TGTGCCAGCAGCTTAGCGGGGACTAGCAATGAGCAGTTCTTC. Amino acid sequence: CASSLAGTSNEQFF.